The present T cell receptor beta chain was sequenced within a study of blood T cell repertoires in COVID-19 (dated by TCRdb to about 2020). Regarding the research as a whole: Samples from collaborators originated in the United States, Italy and Spain and spanned both the acute and convalescent phases of COVID-19. The material from the prospective study consisted of cDNA or gDNA derived from T cells, B-cell-depleted T cells, or PBMCs. Deeply sampled blood TCRbeta repertoires from subjects exposed to, actively infected with, or recovered from COVID-19 were included in the dataset. The repertoires were released in a freely available public database intended as a resource for research on the immune response to SARS-CoV-2. Samples came from the ongoing ImmuneRACE study (first 160 participants) plus 1,254 subjects from 6 global collaborators. The sample metadata nearly always contained a de-identified subject ID, COVID-19 status, age in years and sex. Where available, HLA class I and class II types were taken from metadata supplied by the sample provider and were not determined by assay-based typing. Beyond this particular receptor, the publication reports: How much clinical and demographic metadata was included differed by source and by participant, and the metadata was provided uncurated.

TCRbeta CDR3 regions were amplified from genomic DNA by means of the immunoSEQ Assay, a bias-controlled multiplex PCR. Per the source publication's procedure: Within the assay, amplification of reference gene primers was used to estimate how many nucleated cells each sample contained. To quantify the absolute abundance of each unique TCRbeta CDR3 rearrangement, sequence reads were collapsed and filtered. For each sample, productive Simpson clonality was calculated by taking the square root of Simpson's diversity index across productive rearrangements. Held by TCRdb, this immuneACCESS table contains in-frame sequences only and omits some clones. Under half of the omission traces to an unresolved V gene where checked; the cause of the rest is unknown. The DNA was the basis for D and trimming; V, J and clone size are from that table. The sample yields around 190,000 clones; roughly 86% were counted once. The ten top clones hold 10% of the sample.

As to this clone: Its specific antigen is unknown. No much larger clonotype is one base removed from it; base qualities were not supplied.

In the prospective study, participants were roughly 18 to 95 years old, resided in fewer than 25 geographic areas of the United States, and were enrolled through a virtual design. In the prospective study, cohorts were assigned on the basis of participant-reported clinical history obtained from a screening survey and a study questionnaire. Each participant in the prospective study had whole blood, serum and a nasopharyngeal or oropharyngeal swab collected by mobile phlebotomists. Over a roughly two-month period, participants in the prospective study had the option of providing additional blood draws and questionnaires. Prospective study blood samples were shipped either frozen or at room temperature before DNA extraction. Sequences GTSNPN (CDR1) and SVGIG (CDR2) are obtained from the germline V gene (reference sequence). Reading from cysteine to phenylalanine, the CDR3 counts 17 amino acids. Only the CDR3 DNA is retained, 51 bases long and in frame from the first base. V loses 5 bases at its end and J loses 5 bases; junction bases beyond the gene matches: 19.

This clonotype was obtained from a man aged 18 to 29 with acute COVID-19. The sequenced material came from PBMCs or T cells enriched from blood (not recorded which). The chain was built from TRBV30 and TRBJ1-2; 8 middle bases align to TRBD1. This receptor has the CDR3 CAWVPRDRSSGVYGYTF. In nucleotide form, the sequence is TGTGCCTGGGTCCCCCGGGACAGGTCTTCTGGGGTTTATGGCTACACCTTC.